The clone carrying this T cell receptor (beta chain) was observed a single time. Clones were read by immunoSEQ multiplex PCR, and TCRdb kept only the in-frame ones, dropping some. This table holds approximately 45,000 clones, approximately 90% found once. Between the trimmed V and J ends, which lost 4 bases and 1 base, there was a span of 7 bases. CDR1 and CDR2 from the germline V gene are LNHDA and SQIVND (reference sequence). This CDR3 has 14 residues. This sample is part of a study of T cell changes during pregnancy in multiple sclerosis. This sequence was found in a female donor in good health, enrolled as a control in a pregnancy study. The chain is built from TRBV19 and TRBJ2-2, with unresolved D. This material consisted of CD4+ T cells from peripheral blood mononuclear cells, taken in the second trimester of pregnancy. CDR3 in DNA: TGTGCCAGTAGTACAAATGTGAACACCGGGGAGCTGTTTTTT. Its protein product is CASSTNVNTGELFF.